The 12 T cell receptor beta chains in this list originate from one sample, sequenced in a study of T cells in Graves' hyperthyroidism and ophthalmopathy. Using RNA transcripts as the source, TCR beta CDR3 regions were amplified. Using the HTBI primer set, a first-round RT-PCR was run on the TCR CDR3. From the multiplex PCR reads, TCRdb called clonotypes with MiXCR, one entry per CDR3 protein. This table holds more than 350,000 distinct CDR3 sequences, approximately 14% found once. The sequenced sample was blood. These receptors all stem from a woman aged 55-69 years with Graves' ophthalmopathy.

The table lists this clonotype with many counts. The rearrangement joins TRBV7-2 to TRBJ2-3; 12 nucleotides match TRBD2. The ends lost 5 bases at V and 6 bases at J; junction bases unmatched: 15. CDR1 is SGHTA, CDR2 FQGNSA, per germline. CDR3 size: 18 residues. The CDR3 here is CASSPDAPSGRAGDTQYF. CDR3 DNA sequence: TGTGCCAGCAGCCCCGACGCCCCTAGCGGGAGGGCCGGGGATACGCAGTATTTT. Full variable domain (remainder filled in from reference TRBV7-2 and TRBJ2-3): GAGVSQSPSNKVTEKGKDVELRCDPISGHTALYWYRQSLGQGLEFLIYFQGNSAPDKSGLPSDRFSAERTGGSVSTLTIQRTQQEDSAVYLCASSPDAPSGRAGDTQYFGPGTRLTVL.

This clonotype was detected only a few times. CDR3 in amino acids: CATSDPHEERAFF. The CDR3 DNA sequence: TGTGCCACCAGTGACCCTCATGAGGAACGAGCTTTCTTT. The genes are TRBV24-1 and TRBJ1-1; D remains ambiguous. This CDR3 is built from 13 residues. V was shortened by 4 bases and J by 10 bases, with 15 bases between the two germline ends. Germline CDR1 KGHDR, CDR2 SFDVKD.

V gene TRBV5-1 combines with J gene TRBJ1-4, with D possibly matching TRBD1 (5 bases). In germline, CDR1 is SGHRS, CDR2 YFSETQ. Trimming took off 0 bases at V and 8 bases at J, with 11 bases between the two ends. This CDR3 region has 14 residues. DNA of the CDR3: TGCGCCAGCAGCTTGGCAGGGCATCAAGAAAAACTGTTTTTT. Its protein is CASSLAGHQEKLFF.

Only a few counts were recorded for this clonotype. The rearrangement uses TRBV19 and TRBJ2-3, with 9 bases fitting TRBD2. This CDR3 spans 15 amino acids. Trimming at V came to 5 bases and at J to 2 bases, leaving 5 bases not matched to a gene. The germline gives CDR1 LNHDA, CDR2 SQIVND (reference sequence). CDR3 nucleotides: TGTGCCAGTAGTCGAAGCGGGAGGACCACAGATACGCAGTATTTT. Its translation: CASSRSGRTTDTQYF.

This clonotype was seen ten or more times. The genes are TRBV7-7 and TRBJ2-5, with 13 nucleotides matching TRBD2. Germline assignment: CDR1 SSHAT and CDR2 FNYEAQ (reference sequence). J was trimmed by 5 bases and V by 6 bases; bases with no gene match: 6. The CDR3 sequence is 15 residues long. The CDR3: CASSRTSGSVETQYF. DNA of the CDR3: TGTGCCAGCAGTAGGACTAGCGGGAGTGTCGAGACCCAGTACTTC.

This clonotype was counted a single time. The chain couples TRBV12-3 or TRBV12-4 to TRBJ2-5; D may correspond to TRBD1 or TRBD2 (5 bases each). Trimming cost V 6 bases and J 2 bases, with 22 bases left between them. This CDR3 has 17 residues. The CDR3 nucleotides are TGTGCCAGCAGCCCCGGGGTCGCAGGGCCACTTCAAGAGACCCAGTACTTC. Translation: CASSPGVAGPLQETQYF.

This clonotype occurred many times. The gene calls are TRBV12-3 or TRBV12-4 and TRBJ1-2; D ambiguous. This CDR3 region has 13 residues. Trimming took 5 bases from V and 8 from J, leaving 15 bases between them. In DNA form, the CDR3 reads TGTGCCAGCAGTCGTAGGGATTCGCGAGGCTACACCTTC. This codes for CASSRRDSRGYTF.

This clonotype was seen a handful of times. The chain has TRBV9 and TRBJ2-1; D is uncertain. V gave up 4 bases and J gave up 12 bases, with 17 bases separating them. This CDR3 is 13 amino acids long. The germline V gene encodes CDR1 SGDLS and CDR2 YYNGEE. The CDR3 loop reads CASSPRLGKAQFF. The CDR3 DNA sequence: TGTGCCAGCAGCCCCAGACTTGGAAAGGCGCAGTTCTTC.

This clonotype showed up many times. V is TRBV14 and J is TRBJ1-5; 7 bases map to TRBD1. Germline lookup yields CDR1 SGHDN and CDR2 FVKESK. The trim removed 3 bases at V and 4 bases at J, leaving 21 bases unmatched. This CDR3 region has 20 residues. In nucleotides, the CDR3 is TGTGCCAGCAGCCAGCCTGGGACAGTTGAACTTGGGAGCGCGAATCAGCCCCAGCATTTT. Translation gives CASSQPGTVELGSANQPQHF.

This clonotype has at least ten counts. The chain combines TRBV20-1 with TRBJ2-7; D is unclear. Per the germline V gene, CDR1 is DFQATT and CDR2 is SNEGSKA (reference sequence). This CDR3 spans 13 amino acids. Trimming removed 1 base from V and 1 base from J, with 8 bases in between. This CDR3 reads CSARVASSYEQYF. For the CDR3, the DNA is TGCAGTGCTAGAGTGGCTAGTTCCTACGAGCAGTACTTC.

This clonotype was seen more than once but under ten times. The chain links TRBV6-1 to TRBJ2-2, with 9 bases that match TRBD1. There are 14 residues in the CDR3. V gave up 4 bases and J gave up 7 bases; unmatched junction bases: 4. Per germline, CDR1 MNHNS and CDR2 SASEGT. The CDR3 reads CASSGDRVSGELFF. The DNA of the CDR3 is TGTGCCAGCAGTGGGGACAGGGTGAGCGGGGAGCTGTTTTTT.

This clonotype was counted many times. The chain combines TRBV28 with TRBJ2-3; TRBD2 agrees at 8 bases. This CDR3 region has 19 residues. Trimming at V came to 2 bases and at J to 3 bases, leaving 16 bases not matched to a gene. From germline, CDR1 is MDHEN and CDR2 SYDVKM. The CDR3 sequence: CASSLTASAGVSLTDTQYF. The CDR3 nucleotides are TGTGCCAGCAGTTTAACGGCATCAGCGGGAGTTTCGTTGACAGATACGCAGTATTTT.